This note documents a single T cell receptor beta chain sequence. Ten or more counts support this clonotype. Its antigen remains unidentified. No much larger clonotype is one base removed from it; base qualities were not supplied. For unsorted PBMC libraries, 2 million PBMCs were used after storage in RNAlater at -80 degrees C until RNA extraction. The multiple sclerosis patients were enrolled in a US clinical protocol that evaluated disease progression with magnetic resonance imaging. PBMCs were separated from peripheral blood using Ficoll-Hypaque density gradient centrifugation and then cryopreserved in liquid nitrogen. The germline V end is reduced by 2 bases and the J end by 7 bases; junction bases left unmatched: 6. From cysteine to phenylalanine, the CDR3 is 14 amino acids long. The retained sequence is limited to the CDR3, 42 bases, with the frame set at the first base. CDR1 and CDR2 are read off the germline V gene as SGHVS and FNYEAQ.

This entry belongs to a study of neurological immune-mediated disorders (dated by TCRdb to 2018 to 2020). As for the study more broadly: Among the approximately 35 multiple sclerosis patients, relapsing-remitting MS accounted for approximately 30 and secondary progressive MS accounted for 3. Using UMI-based sequencing, the study compared peripheral blood TCR-beta repertoires from patients with HTLV-I-associated myelopathy (HAM/TSP), patients with multiple sclerosis, and healthy controls. Longitudinal samples, technical triplicates and paired sorted CD4+ and CD8+ T-cell subsets, alongside PBMC samples, were included among the roughly 100 TCR-beta libraries. Of the 68 subjects in the cohort, around 15 were HAM/TSP patients, some 34 were multiple sclerosis patients, and some 20 were healthy controls.

What the work shows at the level of the full study, not this receptor alone: No identical CDR3 amino acid sequences were found to be shared among expanded clones across subjects, suggesting that TCR-beta repertoires were private in all groups. No clinical or MRI features were associated with the MS cluster, and the authors said that larger cohorts are needed. Repertoires from 18 of 34 MS patients were grouped by phylogenetic analysis into a cluster of related CDR3 sequences, suggesting a possible repertoire-level signature. The highest TCR clonal expansion was observed in HAM/TSP patients, whereas the lowest was observed in MS patients, even when compared with healthy controls.

cDNA was synthesized by template-switch 5'RACE using a primer with a 10-nucleotide random unique molecular identifier that tagged each TCR transcript. Every sequencing run yielded over 200 million TCR-beta sequences covering 15-18 subjects. The RNeasy kit was used to extract total RNA. The KAPA Real-time Library Amplification kit was used to amplify TCR-beta VDJ regions with primers for the TCR constant region and the 5'RACE anchor. Sample indexes and Illumina adaptors were added in a first PCR, and a second PCR then increased library yield. After purification with Ampure beads, the TCR product of roughly 650 bp was size-selected on a 2% E-gel SizeSelection system. Before pooling, library quality was assessed on a Bioanalyzer, concentration was determined with Qubit, and library quantification was performed with the Kapa Library Quantification kit. An Illumina HiSeq 2500 was used to sequence the libraries paired-end at 2 x 150 bp. To increase sequence diversity, roughly 24-30% phiX was spiked into each library pool. For the original study's pipeline: Quality-filtered reads were processed with the UMI-based MiGEC pipeline, and over 90% of raw TCR sequences were removed by the MiGEC pipeline during error correction. IMGT germline references were used for alignment of VDJ genes, and clonotypes were defined by a unique CDR3 amino acid sequence together with V-J genes. Clonal expansion, Shannon diversity, and CDR3 relatedness (CalcPairwiseDistances, ClusterSamples) were evaluated with VDJtools, and phylogenetic trees were built with CLCbio workbench. Expanded clones were defined as having at least 8 unique UMIs, based on coefficient-of-variation modelling across technical triplicates. Clones were called with MiXCR by TCRdb after fastp trimmed the public reads at Q25, and only in-frame beta chains were retained. Every distinct CDR3 protein forms one entry, paired with its most common genes and DNA. These V and J calls are TCRdb output, not the study's own analysis. The sample records 40,000 to 50,000 distinct CDR3 sequences, 1.9% of which are singletons. The ten largest clones represent 2.2% of the sample.

The receptor's source is a woman between 40 and 50 years old with multiple sclerosis. Sequenced input: PBMCs. The chain joins TRBV7-6 to TRBJ1-2; a stretch of 8 junction bases matches TRBD1. The CDR3 protein sequence reads: CASSLTTGGSGYTF. The DNA sequence follows: TGTGCCAGCAGCTTAACAACAGGGGGGAGTGGCTACACCTTC.